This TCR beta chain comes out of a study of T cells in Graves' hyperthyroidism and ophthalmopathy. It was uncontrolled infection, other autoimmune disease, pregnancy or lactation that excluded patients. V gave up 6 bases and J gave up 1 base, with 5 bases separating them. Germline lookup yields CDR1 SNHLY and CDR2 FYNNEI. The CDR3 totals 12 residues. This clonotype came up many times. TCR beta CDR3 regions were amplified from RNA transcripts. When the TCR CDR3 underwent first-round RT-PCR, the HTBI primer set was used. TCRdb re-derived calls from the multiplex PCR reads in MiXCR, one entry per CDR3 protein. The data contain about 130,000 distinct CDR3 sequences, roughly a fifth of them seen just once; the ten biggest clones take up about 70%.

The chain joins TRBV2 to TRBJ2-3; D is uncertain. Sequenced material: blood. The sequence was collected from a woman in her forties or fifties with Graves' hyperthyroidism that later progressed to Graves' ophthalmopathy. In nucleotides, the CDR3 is TGTGCCAGCAGAATTCGCACAGATACGCAGTATTTT. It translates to CASRIRTDTQYF.